Following are 21 T cell receptor beta chains from one sample sequenced in a study of blood T cell repertoires in COVID-19. This table comes from immunoSEQ multiplex PCR, and its TCRdb copy is limited to in-frame clones, with some not included. Here the sample spans around 140,000 clones, roughly four fifths being singletons. The source material was peripheral blood. These receptors were taken from a human donor with acute or convalescent COVID-19. The donor label of this sample is uncertain.

This chain connects TRBV18 to TRBJ1-5, with D tentatively TRBD1 (5 bases). Per the germline V gene, CDR1 is KGHSH and CDR2 is LQKENI. V lost 4 bases and J lost 1, with 20 bases in between. The CDR3 is 18 amino acids. The CDR3: CASSHRSAGTFSNQPQHF. The CDR3 nucleotides read TGTGCCAGCTCACACCGCTCCGCCGGGACTTTCAGCAATCAGCCCCAGCATTTT. The full variable domain, its missing parts supplied by reference TRBV18 and TRBJ1-5, is NAGVMQNPRHLVRRRGQEARLRCSPMKGHSHVYWYRQLPEEGLKFMVYLQKENIIDESGMPKERFSAEFPKEGPSILRIQQVVRGDSAAYFCASSHRSAGTFSNQPQHFGDGTRLSIL.

The V gene is TRBV5-1, the J gene TRBJ2-5; 15 bases line up with TRBD2. There are 19 residues in the CDR3. Germline V gives CDR1 SGHRS, CDR2 YFSETQ. The junction had 14 bases not matched to a gene; V was cut back by 3 bases and J by 5 bases. The CDR3 reads CASSSRLGLAGGRGETQYF. The CDR3 DNA is TGCGCCAGCAGCTCCCGACTGGGACTAGCGGGGGGCCGAGGGGAGACCCAGTACTTC.

The chain uses TRBV6-5 and TRBJ1-2, with 9 bases identical to TRBD1. The CDR3 is 14 residues long. The germline V gene has CDR1 MNHEY and CDR2 SVGAGI. V lost 6 bases and J lost 6; bases outside the gene matches: 8. The CDR3 protein is CASSRTGDANGYTF. The CDR3 DNA is TGTGCCAGCAGCCGGACAGGGGATGCCAATGGCTACACCTTC.

This chain uses TRBV7-9 with TRBJ1-4; the D is unclear. The germline V gene encodes CDR1 SEHNR and CDR2 FQNEAQ (reference sequence). The CDR3 consists of 12 residues. Trimming took 1 base from V and 6 from J, leaving 3 bases between them. In DNA form, the CDR3 reads TGTGCCAGCAGCTTAGGCGATGAAAAACTGTTTTTT. Translation gives CASSLGDEKLFF.

This chain joins TRBV2 and TRBJ1-5, with D uncertain. The germline V and J ends were trimmed by 7 bases and 2 bases, with 12 bases remaining between them. CDR1 and CDR2 from the germline V gene are SNHLY and FYNNEI. The CDR3 totals 14 residues. CDR3 nucleotide sequence: TGTGCCAGCACCGAGCGGGGAGGCAATCAGCCCCAGCATTTT. It codes for CASTERGGNQPQHF. The full variable domain, with the rest looked up from reference TRBV2 and TRBJ1-5, is EPEVTQTPSHQVTQMGQEVILRCVPISNHLYFYWYRQILGQKVEFLVSFYNNEISEKSEIFDDQFSVERPDGSNFTLKIRSTKLEDSAMYFCASTERGGNQPQHFGDGTRLSIL.

The chain carries TRBV5-1 and TRBJ2-3; 13 bases fit TRBD2. Germline V CDR1 and CDR2: SGHRS, YFSETQ. The CDR3 extends over 17 amino acids. V trimming: 3 bases; J trimming: 2 bases; junction bases outside the gene matches: 6. The CDR3 reads CASSSGTSGASTDTQYF. In nucleotides, the CDR3 is TGCGCCAGCAGCTCCGGGACTAGCGGGGCCTCCACAGATACGCAGTATTTT.

The chain recombines TRBV2 with TRBJ1-2; 8 bases line up with TRBD1. V shed 6 bases and J 4 bases; nucleotides not matched to a gene: 7. The CDR3 is 14 amino acids. Per the germline V gene, CDR1 is SNHLY and CDR2 is FYNNEI. DNA of the CDR3: TGTGCCAGCAGCGAGGACAGGGTAGCCTATGGCTACACCTTC. It specifies CASSEDRVAYGYTF.

The CDR3 is CASADRVDIQYF. CDR3 in DNA: TGTGCCAGCGCGGACAGGGTGGACATTCAGTACTTC. V usage is TRBV12-3 or TRBV12-4 and J usage is TRBJ2-4; 8 positions match TRBD1. J was trimmed by 8 bases and V by 8 bases; bases with no gene match: 5. The CDR3 has 12 residues.

This clone has more than one count but fewer than ten. The chain couples TRBV30 to TRBJ2-4; tentative D call: TRBD1 (6 bases). CDR1 is GTSNPN, CDR2 SVGIG, per germline (reference sequence). CDR3 size: 13 residues. V was clipped by 1 base and J by 6 bases, with 10 bases between them. The CDR3 DNA follows: TGTGCCTGGAGTGACAGGGTTGGAAACATTCAGTACTTC. This codes for CAWSDRVGNIQYF.

V usage is TRBV7-2 and J usage is TRBJ2-7, with D perhaps TRBD2 (5 bases). CDR3 size: 13 residues. V lost 5 bases, J lost 6 bases, and 14 bases lay in between. Germline CDR1 reads SGHTA; CDR2 reads FQGNSA. CDR3: CASSLFGLREQYF. For the CDR3, the DNA is TGTGCCAGCAGCCTCTTTGGACTTCGCGAGCAGTACTTC.

This chain uses TRBV6-2 or TRBV6-3 with TRBJ1-5; 9 positions agree with TRBD1. The ends lost 6 bases at V and 3 bases at J; junction bases unmatched: 6. CDR3 size: 15 residues. From germline, CDR1 is MNHEY and CDR2 SVGEGT. CDR3 sequence: CASSLDRGPNQPQHF. CDR3 bases: TGTGCCAGCAGCTTGGACAGGGGACCCAATCAGCCCCAGCATTTT.

This chain joins TRBV18 and TRBJ2-1, with D possibly matching TRBD2 (7 bases). Germline V gene lookup returns CDR1 KGHSH and CDR2 LQKENI. This CDR3 is built from 15 residues. The V end lost 7 bases, the J end lost 0 bases, and 13 bases lay between the germline ends. The CDR3 loop reads CASWGGPSSYNEQFF. CDR3 coding DNA: TGTGCCAGCTGGGGGGGCCCCAGCTCCTACAATGAGCAGTTCTTC.

This clone showed up just a few times. The rearrangement uses TRBV3-1 (or the pseudogene TRBV3-2) and TRBJ1-5; 10 positions agree with TRBD1. Germline CDR1 LGHDT, CDR2 YNNKEL (reference sequence). The CDR3 extends over 15 amino acids. The junction had 2 bases not matched to a gene; V was cut back by 4 bases and J by 2 bases. CDR3 in amino acids: CASSPTGGGNQPQHF. In nucleotides, the CDR3 is TGTGCCAGCAGCCCGACAGGGGGCGGCAATCAGCCCCAGCATTTT.

CDR3 region: CASSFVSGGIDEQFF. The CDR3, as DNA: TGTGCCAGCAGCTTCGTTAGCGGGGGAATCGATGAGCAGTTCTTC. This chain links TRBV11-2 with TRBJ2-1; 9 bases match TRBD2. The CDR3 is 15 residues long. The trim removed 3 bases at V and 8 bases at J, leaving 8 bases unmatched. The germline CDR1 and CDR2 sequences are SGHAT and FQNNGV.

The chain joins TRBV15 to TRBJ1-3, with D maybe TRBD1 (5 bases). Trimming removed 10 bases from V and 4 bases from J, with 14 bases in between. CDR1 is LNHNV, CDR2 YYDKDF, per germline (reference sequence). The CDR3 is 13 amino acids. The CDR3 region has the DNA TGTGCCATCGGACGGGGGAAAGGAAACACCATATATTTT. Its translation: CAIGRGKGNTIYF.

The CDR3 spells CASKRDRNTEAFF. For the CDR3, the DNA is TGTGCCAGCAAAAGGGACAGGAACACTGAAGCTTTCTTT. The chain uses TRBV13 and TRBJ1-1; 7 bases are a match to TRBD1. This CDR3 comprises 13 residues. The V gene end was trimmed by 7 bases and the J gene end by 1 base; junction bases not matched to a gene: 3. Per germline, CDR1 PRHDT and CDR2 FYEKMQ (reference sequence).

The chain joins TRBV7-2 to TRBJ1-5; D is uncertain. Germline CDR1 and CDR2: SGHTA and FQGNSA. Between the trimmed V and J ends, which lost 1 base and 4 bases, there was a span of 14 bases. The CDR3 runs to 16 residues. The CDR3 DNA reads as TGTGCCAGCAGCTTAGGGGTAGGGAGATGGAATCAGCCCCAGCATTTT. As protein: CASSLGVGRWNQPQHF. Variable domain in full (rest from reference TRBV7-2 and TRBJ1-5): GAGVSQSPSNKVTEKGKDVELRCDPISGHTALYWYRQSLGQGLEFLIYFQGNSAPDKSGLPSDRFSAERTGGSVSTLTIQRTQQEDSAVYLCASSLGVGRWNQPQHFGDGTRLSIL.

The gene calls are TRBV30 and TRBJ2-3; D is unclear. There are 12 residues in the CDR3. The germline V gene encodes CDR1 GTSNPN and CDR2 SVGIG (reference sequence). Between the trimmed V and J ends, which lost 0 bases and 5 bases, there was a span of 6 bases. The CDR3 loop reads CAWSVAGDTQYF. The CDR3 nucleotides are TGTGCCTGGAGTGTAGCAGGAGATACGCAGTATTTT. Based on the CDR3 plus reference TRBV30 and TRBJ2-3, the full variable domain is SQTIHQWPATLVQPVGSPLSLECTVEGTSNPNLYWYRQAAGRGLQLLFYSVGIGQISSEVPQNLSASRPQDRQFILSSKKLLLSDSGFYLCAWSVAGDTQYFGPGTRLTVL.

The chain uses TRBV7-8 and TRBJ2-3, with TRBD2 matching over 10 bases. CDR1 and CDR2 from the germline V gene are SGHVS and FQNEAQ. The CDR3 spans 17 residues. The V segment lost 0 bases and the J segment 3 bases; nucleotides outside the gene matches: 6. CDR3 loop: CASSLAARAGGTDTQYF. CDR3 bases: TGTGCCAGCAGCTTAGCAGCCCGAGCGGGGGGGACAGATACGCAGTATTTT.

CDR3 sequence: CASSLLTGEVNYGYTF. CDR3 DNA sequence: TGTGCCAGCAGCCTCCTAACAGGGGAGGTTAACTATGGCTACACCTTC. The chain couples TRBV5-4 to TRBJ1-2; 7 bases agree with TRBD1. The CDR3 is made up of 16 amino acids. Germline CDR1 SGHNT, CDR2 YYREEE (reference sequence). V dropped 4 bases and J dropped 1; count of bases not matched to a gene: 10. Together with reference TRBV5-4 and TRBJ1-2, the CDR3 gives the full variable domain: ETGVTQSPTHLIKTRGQQVTLRCSSQSGHNTVSWYQQALGQGPQFIFQYYREEENGRGNFPPRFSGLQFPNYSSELNVNALELDDSALYLCASSLLTGEVNYGYTFGSGTRLTVV.

This clone appeared a single time. This chain links TRBV19 with TRBJ1-1, with 10 bases matching TRBD1. V gave up 6 bases and J gave up 0 bases; unmatched junction bases: 4. The CDR3 runs 15 residues. The germline gives CDR1 LNHDA, CDR2 SQIVND (reference sequence). The CDR3 DNA is TGTGCCAGTAGCCTGGACAGGGGGGTGAACACTGAAGCTTTCTTT. Its protein is CASSLDRGVNTEAFF. Full variable domain (remainder filled in from reference TRBV19 and TRBJ1-1): DGGITQSPKYLFRKEGQNVTLSCEQNLNHDAMYWYRQDPGQGLRLIYYSQIVNDFQKGDIAEGYSVSREKKESFPLTVTSAQKNPTAFYLCASSLDRGVNTEAFFGQGTRLTVV.